This TCR beta chain was sequenced for a study of molecular identifiers for immune sequencing clone quantification. Via MiXCR, TCRdb re-called the PCR reads, giving one row per CDR3 protein. In the table there are around 480,000 distinct CDR3 sequences, roughly 26% of which are singletons. Germline V gene data show CDR1 as SGHVS and CDR2 as FNYEAQ. Trimming took off 5 bases at V and 5 bases at J, with 18 bases between the two ends. This CDR3 comprises 15 residues. Source material for naive CD8 libraries was roughly 19,000 to 1,000,000 sorted cells, with 10%, 30% or 50% RNA. Sorting captured naive CD8 T cells as CD8+CD4-CCR7+CD45RA+.

Sequencing used naive CD8+ T cells from blood, with Jurkat cell RNA spiked in. The subset: FACS-sorted CD8+CD4-CCR7+CD45RA+ naive T cells. The sequence was collected from a human donor in good health. Some libraries in this study had Jurkat cell RNA spiked in. J is TRBJ2-5 and V is TRBV7-6, with D possibly TRBD2 on 6 matching bases. The CDR3 DNA reads TGTGCCAGCAGCCCCCCTCGGGACTCCGTGGAGACCCAGTACTTC. It yields the protein CASSPPRDSVETQYF.